The 22 T cell receptor beta chains listed next were all sequenced from one sample in a study of blood T cell repertoires in COVID-19. Some clones are missing from TCRdb's copy, which holds only in-frame ones; the method was immunoSEQ multiplex PCR. The sample includes approximately 140,000 clones, about 90% of them seen just once. Sample: peripheral blood. The origin of the receptors is a man between 60 and 75 years old with active or convalescent COVID-19.

CDR3 amino acids: CASSLVDRGYEQYF. The CDR3 region has the DNA TGTGCCAGCAGCTTGGTTGACAGGGGTTACGAGCAGTACTTC. The chain combines TRBV5-6 with TRBJ2-7, with TRBD1 matching 8 bases. This CDR3 comprises 14 residues. The V gene end was trimmed by 0 bases and the J gene end by 4 bases; junction bases not matched to a gene: 3. The germline V gene encodes CDR1 SGHDT and CDR2 YYEEEE.

The V and J genes are TRBV2 and TRBJ2-2, with 13 bases fitting TRBD2. Losses at the gene ends were 8 bases for V and 5 bases for J; bases not matched to a gene: 2. CDR3 length: 14 residues. The germline V gene has CDR1 SNHLY and CDR2 FYNNEI. The CDR3: CASEGLAGTGELFF. As DNA, the CDR3 is TGTGCCAGCGAGGGACTAGCGGGAACCGGGGAGCTGTTTTTT.

The chain combines TRBV7-9 with TRBJ2-1, with a possible D match to TRBD1 (5 bases). This CDR3 has 14 residues. The V end lost 7 bases, the J end lost 0 bases, and 10 bases lay between the germline ends. Germline values: CDR1 SEHNR, CDR2 FQNEAQ (reference sequence). This chain's CDR3 is CASTRQSSYNEQFF. The DNA of the CDR3 is TGTGCCAGCACGCGACAGAGCTCCTACAATGAGCAGTTCTTC.

The gene calls are TRBV6-1 and TRBJ2-1, with TRBD2 identical over 12 bases. Germline V gives CDR1 MNHNS, CDR2 SASEGT. This CDR3 is built from 15 residues. The V gene end was trimmed by 2 bases and the J gene end by 8 bases; junction bases not matched to a gene: 4. In DNA, the CDR3 is TGTGCCAGCAGTGAATCTAGCGGGAGGGCCTATGAGCAGTTCTTC. This encodes CASSESSGRAYEQFF.

The chain links TRBV18 to TRBJ2-2, with 7 bases that match TRBD1. This CDR3 is built from 14 residues. V lost 5 bases, J lost 3 bases, and 3 bases stayed unmatched. Looked up from germline, CDR1 is KGHSH and CDR2 is LQKENI. The chain's CDR3 is CASSWQGDTGELFF. The CDR3 bases are TGTGCCAGCTCATGGCAGGGGGACACCGGGGAGCTGTTTTTT.

This clone was observed once. The chain couples TRBV28 to TRBJ1-2; perhaps TRBD1 as D (6 bases). Trimming took off 6 bases at V and 2 bases at J, with 19 bases between the two ends. The CDR3 totals 16 residues. CDR1 MDHEN and CDR2 SYDVKM come from the germline V gene. CDR3 residues: CASSNGQNLLNYGYTF. The CDR3, as DNA: TGTGCCAGCAGCAACGGACAGAACCTTTTAAACTATGGCTACACCTTC.

The table lists this clone with a count of one. The J gene is TRBJ2-3, the V gene TRBV5-4; 10 nucleotides match TRBD2. This CDR3 contains 19 residues. Germline V gene sequence: CDR1 SGHNT, CDR2 YYREEE (reference sequence). The ends lost 0 bases at V and 6 bases at J; junction bases unmatched: 16. CDR3 loop: CASSLDGASGRAGADTQYF. Here the CDR3 DNA reads TGTGCCAGCAGCTTGGACGGGGCGAGCGGGAGGGCCGGTGCGGATACGCAGTATTTT.

CDR3 loop: CASRGGGVRTDTQYF. CDR3 DNA: TGTGCCAGTAGGGGGGGAGGAGTGCGCACAGATACGCAGTATTTT. V and J are TRBV19 and TRBJ2-3; perhaps TRBD2 as D (6 bases). Germline V gene data show CDR1 as LNHDA and CDR2 as SQIVND (reference sequence). The V end was cut by 6 bases, the J end by 1 base, with 14 bases between. The CDR3 has 15 residues.

V gene TRBV18 combines with J gene TRBJ1-1, with D perhaps matching TRBD1 (5 bases). The germline V gene encodes CDR1 KGHSH and CDR2 LQKENI. The CDR3 covers 14 residues. V was pared by 5 bases and J by 2 bases, with 12 bases between. The CDR3 coding sequence is TGTGCCAGCTCAACCGACAGCTACAACACTGAAGCTTTCTTT. It codes for CASSTDSYNTEAFF.

This rearrangement joins TRBV7-2 to TRBJ1-5; 10 bases map to TRBD1. CDR3 length: 15 residues. Germline-derived CDR1 and CDR2 are SGHTA and FQGNSA. Trimming removed 2 bases from V and 8 bases from J; junction bases left unmatched: 6. CDR3 DNA sequence: TGTGCCAGCAGCTTATGGGGACAGGGGATGGAGCCCCAGCATTTT. As protein: CASSLWGQGMEPQHF.

Remarks on this clone: Other nucleotide sequences from this sample produce the same CDR3. The V call is TRBV6-5, the J call TRBJ2-2; 11 bases map to TRBD2. V lost 8 bases to trimming and J lost 1 base; unmatched junction nucleotides: 3. CDR1 is MNHEY, CDR2 SVGAGI, per germline. The CDR3 is 15 residues long. The CDR3, as DNA: TGTGCCAGCCTCGGACTAGCGGGGAACACCGGGGAGCTGTTTTTT. Protein: CASLGLAGNTGELFF.

The J gene is TRBJ2-1, the V gene TRBV25-1; 8 nucleotides agree with TRBD1. Trimming at V came to 4 bases and at J to 5 bases, leaving 7 bases not matched to a gene. The CDR3 contains 15 residues. Germline V gives CDR1 MGHDK, CDR2 SYGVNS. The CDR3 is CASSVTGVRDNEQFF. The CDR3 region has the DNA TGTGCCAGCAGTGTGACAGGGGTAAGGGACAATGAGCAGTTCTTC.

The CDR3 reads CASSLSTYEQYF. The CDR3 region has the DNA TGTGCCAGCAGCCTTAGCACCTACGAGCAGTACTTC. V and J are TRBV3-1 (or the pseudogene TRBV3-2) and TRBJ2-7, with D unclear. V dropped 4 bases and J dropped 2 bases, with 6 bases sitting between them. The CDR3 loop spans 12 amino acids. Germline CDR1 LGHDT, CDR2 YNNKEL (reference sequence).

V is TRBV18 and J is TRBJ2-6; D is perhaps TRBD1 (6 bases). V lost 0 bases and J lost 0, with 9 bases in between. The CDR3 has 17 residues. Per germline, CDR1 KGHSH and CDR2 LQKENI. The chain's CDR3 is CASSPPGHLSGANVLTF. DNA for the CDR3: TGTGCCAGCTCACCACCGGGACACCTCTCTGGGGCCAACGTCCTGACTTTC.

DNA for the CDR3: TGTGCCTGGAGTCGCGGAGATACGCAGTATTTT. Translating gives CAWSRGDTQYF. This rearrangement joins TRBV30 to TRBJ2-3; unclear D gene. Germline CDR1 is GTSNPN and CDR2 is SVGIG (reference sequence). This CDR3 has 11 amino acids. V gave up 2 bases and J gave up 5 bases, with 5 bases separating them.

The chain links TRBV9 to TRBJ2-1; D may be TRBD2 (5 bases). Germline assignment: CDR1 SGDLS and CDR2 YYNGEE. The CDR3 has 14 residues. V was cut by 0 bases and J by 9 bases, with 13 bases left in between. Here the CDR3 DNA reads TGTGCCAGCAGCGTAGCTCCCGAACGGGGTGAGCAGTTCTTC. Amino acid sequence: CASSVAPERGEQFF.

The chain combines TRBV6-5 with TRBJ1-1; a possible D gene is TRBD1 (6 bases). This CDR3 region has 13 residues. Per the germline V gene, CDR1 is MNHEY and CDR2 is SVGAGI. The V gene lost 6 bases and the J gene lost 3 bases, with 11 bases spanning the gap. The CDR3 DNA reads TGTGCCAGCAGGCTACAGGGCTACACTGAAGCTTTCTTT. It codes for CASRLQGYTEAFF.

The chain couples TRBV6-2 or TRBV6-3 to TRBJ2-1; 7 bases align to TRBD1. CDR3 length: 14 amino acids. The germline V gene has CDR1 MNHEY and CDR2 SVGEGT. V lost 5 bases and J lost 3; bases outside the gene matches: 4. The DNA of the CDR3 is TGTGCCAGCAGTACAGGGGCCAACTACAATGAGCAGTTCTTC. Residues: CASSTGANYNEQFF.

The chain uses TRBV28 and TRBJ1-2, with 9 bases lining up with TRBD1. After removal of 5 bases from V and 8 bases from J, the junction contained 9 bases not matched to a gene. The length of the CDR3 is 14 residues. In germline, CDR1 is MDHEN, CDR2 SYDVKM. The CDR3 coding sequence is TGTGCCAGCAGTCATGGACAGGGGCGTTGGGGCTACACCTTC. Its protein is CASSHGQGRWGYTF.

The chain links TRBV24-1 to TRBJ2-5; the match to TRBD1 covers 9 bases. The CDR3 is 16 residues long. V dropped 4 bases and J dropped 4; count of bases not matched to a gene: 9. Looked up from germline, CDR1 is KGHDR and CDR2 is SFDVKD. The DNA of the CDR3 is TGTGCCACCAGTGAACCACTCACAGGGGGCGTAGAGACCCAGTACTTC. Its protein is CATSEPLTGGVETQYF.

This clone has a handful of counts. The chain has TRBV18 and TRBJ1-2, with D possibly being TRBD1 (6 bases). V dropped 4 bases and J dropped 6 bases, with 12 bases sitting between them. Germline CDR1 is KGHSH and CDR2 is LQKENI. The CDR3 has 13 amino acids. For the CDR3, the DNA is TGTGCCAGCTCACAGGGACATGGGGATGGCTACACCTTC. It is translated as CASSQGHGDGYTF.

The rearrangement joins TRBV24-1 to TRBJ2-3; D not certain. From germline, CDR1 is KGHDR and CDR2 SFDVKD. V lost 6 bases and J 1 base, leaving 7 bases between the germline ends. This CDR3 has 13 residues. The CDR3 sequence is CATSKAGTDTQYF. The CDR3 DNA reads TGTGCCACCAGTAAGGCGGGCACAGATACGCAGTATTTT.